The text below deals with one T cell receptor beta chain. Its antigen is not identified. This specimen includes other DNA sequences encoding the same CDR3. These data belong to a study of shared clonotypes between healthy human individuals. Overall study: CD4 naive and memory got three plates each, CD8 naive two, CD8 memory one.

Study observations and caveats: Rarefaction exposed incomplete sorted-subset sequencing despite large depth. It was observed that about 5% of naive CD4 clonotypes were shared across several donors. A generally larger estimated richness was seen in naive subsets than in memory subsets.

Clones were read by immunoSEQ multiplex PCR, and TCRdb kept only the in-frame ones, dropping some. The sample has approximately 1.5 million clones; around 98.5% are singletons. In germline, CDR1 is SQVTM, CDR2 ANQGSEA. V was trimmed by 4 bases and J by 3 bases, leaving 7 bases between them. CDR3 length: 11 residues. This chain uses TRBV29-1 with TRBJ2-7, with no clear D. The material sequenced was naive CD4+ T cells sorted from blood. Subset: CD45RA+ positively selected. The TCR originated in a young man in good health. The CDR3 loop reads CSVGNSYEQYF. In DNA form, the CDR3 reads TGCAGCGTTGGGAACAGCTACGAGCAGTACTTC.